These T cell receptor beta chains were read from a single sample in a study of T-cell reconstitution after alpha-beta-depleted transplantation in children. TCRdb redid the calling of the PCR reads with MiXCR, one entry per CDR3 protein. The sample holds some 310,000 distinct CDR3 sequences; around 20% are singletons and the top ten take about a tenth. Here the sequenced sample was PBMCs, mostly from graft donor cells, taken 180 days after TCRalphabeta/CD19-depleted stem cell transplant. All receptors come from a male patient between 5 and 17 years old who had a stem cell transplant for acute lymphoblastic leukemia, so the T cells may come from the graft donor. CDR3s include the opening cysteine and the closing phenylalanine or tryptophan. D genes are given only for firm matches. Only some rows state a clone size, as once, few, many or a class for expanded clones.

d_gene,abundance,v_gene,j_gene,CDR3nt,CDR3aa
TRBD1,-,TRBV27,TRBJ2-2,TGTGCCAGCAGTTTATGGGGAAGGGGGCAATGGAACACCGGGGAGCTGTTTTTT,CASSLWGRGQWNTGELFF
-,few,TRBV9,TRBJ2-7,TGTGCCAGCAGCGTAGGGGGCAGGGTGGGCGAGCAGTACTTC,CASSVGGRVGEQYF
-,few,TRBV20-1,TRBJ2-1,TGCAGTGCTAGAGATAGCGGTGTATTGTACAATGAGCAGTTCTTC,CSARDSGVLYNEQFF
TRBD1,few,TRBV5-1,TRBJ2-1,TGCGCCAGCAGCTCAACAGGGGGCTGGCGGGGGAGCTCCTACAATGAGCAGTTCTTC,CASSSTGGWRGSSYNEQFF
-,-,TRBV20-1,TRBJ2-7,TGCAGTGCCAGTCCCCTAGCGCTTTCCGAGCAGTACTTC,CSASPLALSEQYF
-,-,TRBV12-3/TRBV12-4,TRBJ2-7,TGTGCCAGCAGTTTCGACAGGCTCTCCTACGAGCAGTACTTC,CASSFDRLSYEQYF
-,-,TRBV19,TRBJ2-4,TGTGCCAGTAGCCCCTTCAGGGACGCCATTCAGTACTTC,CASSPFRDAIQYF
TRBD1,-,TRBV7-2,TRBJ1-5,TGTGCCAGCAGCCCGACAGGGGGCATTCAGCCCCAGCATTTT,CASSPTGGIQPQHF
-,many,TRBV5-1,TRBJ1-1,TGCGCCAGCAGCTTGGCCAAGGGGAACACTGAAGCTTTCTTT,CASSLAKGNTEAFF
-,-,TRBV27,TRBJ2-5,TGTGCCAGCAGTCCCTCAACGGGATCAGCGGAGACCCAGTACTTC,CASSPSTGSAETQYF
-,-,TRBV4-2,TRBJ2-2,TGTGCCAGCAGCCAAGAAAGGCGGGGCACGGACACCGGGGAGCTGTTTTTT,CASSQERRGTDTGELFF
-,-,TRBV5-1,TRBJ1-4,TGCGCCAGCCGGACGGACCCAATAGAAAAACTGTTTTTT,CASRTDPIEKLFF